This T cell receptor beta chain appears in the sequencing data of a study of low-dose radiotherapy and immunotherapy resistance in tumors. About the study: Participants in Cohort 2 were given 1 Gy per fraction every two weeks, for 13 Gy over 26 weeks.

The sample holds one count of this clonotype. The likely explanation is a read error, given a far larger clone one base away. Germline loops: CDR1 LNHNV, CDR2 YYDKDF (reference sequence). Trimming removed 3 bases from V and 11 bases from J, with 16 bases in between. This CDR3 is 13 amino acids long. Primers used for first-strand cDNA, a TRAV- and TRBV-specific set, covered both alpha and beta chains. TCR amplification ran 15 to 25 PCR cycles using constant-region and V-primer adapter primers. The authors amplified isolated mRNA by in vitro transcription. TCRdb re-called the reads through MiXCR, storing one row per CDR3 protein. The repertoire holds tens of thousands of distinct CDR3 sequences, with less than 25% as singletons. Time point reported: after trial treatment. Treatment noted: LDRT plus nivolumab, ipilimumab, low-dose cyclophosphamide and aspirin (RACIN trial). Inclusion covered patients whose advanced solid tumors lacked tumor-infiltrating lymphocytes.

The source material was PBMCs, sampled after low-dose radiotherapy plus immunotherapy. The chain couples TRBV15 to TRBJ2-5; no clear D gene. The TCR was taken from a female donor with ovarian cancer. The CDR3 DNA sequence: TGTGCCACCAGCAGGGGGTCAAGGGATGAGCAGTACTTC. It is translated as CATSRGSRDEQYF.